This passage covers 31 T cell receptor beta chains from one sample sequenced in a study of blood T cells in healthy people across ages. Primed by a sample-barcoded 5' primer and a J-beta primer mix, a second PCR proceeded for about 6 to 11 cycles. TCRdb fed the 5' RACE reads into MiXCR, producing one record per CDR3 protein. The sample holds roughly 1,500,000 distinct CDR3 sequences; about 31% are singletons and the top ten take about 11%. Input material: blood. The receptors were gathered from a woman in her twenties or thirties in good health.

This clonotype has only a few counts. The genes are TRBV20-1 and TRBJ2-1; 11 nucleotides agree with TRBD2. CDR1 is DFQATT and CDR2 is SNEGSKA in the germline V gene (reference sequence). This CDR3 region has 15 residues. After removal of 3 bases from V and 5 bases from J, the junction contained 6 bases not matched to a gene. This CDR3 reads CSARPLAGGHNEQFF. For the CDR3, the DNA is TGCAGTGCTAGGCCCCTAGCGGGGGGCCACAATGAGCAGTTCTTC.

This clonotype was picked up a small number of times. The V and J genes are TRBV4-2 and TRBJ2-3; D remains unclear. Germline-derived CDR1 and CDR2 are LGHNA and YNFKEQ. V lost 0 bases and J lost 0, with 13 bases in between. This CDR3 comprises 17 residues. The CDR3: CASSQDSREDSTDTQYF. CDR3 DNA: TGTGCCAGCAGCCAAGATTCCCGAGAGGACAGCACAGATACGCAGTATTTT.

This rearrangement joins TRBV10-1 to TRBJ2-5; 15 bases match TRBD2. The length of the CDR3 is 17 residues. The ends lost 8 bases at V and 3 bases at J; junction bases unmatched: 10. Germline CDR1 WNHNN, CDR2 SYGVQD (reference sequence). For the CDR3, the DNA is TGCGCCAGCTCCCCAAGGACTAGCGGGAGGGCTAAAGAGACCCAGTACTTC. Amino acids: CASSPRTSGRAKETQYF.

Here the CDR3 reads CASSTFLGRGNTEAFF. DNA for the CDR3: TGTGCCAGCAGTACGTTCCTGGGCAGGGGGAACACTGAAGCTTTCTTT. The chain uses TRBV12-3 or TRBV12-4 and TRBJ1-1, with D maybe TRBD1 (6 bases). The CDR3 is 16 residues long. Trimming shortened V by 5 bases and J by 1 base, and 17 bases separated the two germline ends.

This clonotype was detected ten times or more. The chain carries TRBV20-1 and TRBJ1-5; D gene ambiguous. V lost 6 bases and J lost 4, with 10 bases in between. CDR3 size: 12 residues. CDR1 and CDR2 from the germline V gene are DFQATT and SNEGSKA (reference sequence). CDR3 nucleotides: TGCAGTGCCCACGACGGAAATCAGCCCCAGCATTTT. Protein product: CSAHDGNQPQHF.

The chain employs TRBV28 and TRBJ2-7; 9 bases match TRBD1. Losses at the gene ends were 2 bases for V and 3 bases for J; bases not matched to a gene: 11. The CDR3 spans 17 residues. In germline, CDR1 is MDHEN, CDR2 SYDVKM. CDR3 sequence: CASSLPSGTGILYEQYF. CDR3 nucleotides: TGTGCCAGCAGTTTACCCTCCGGGACAGGGATTCTCTACGAGCAGTACTTC.

The V call is TRBV12-3 or TRBV12-4, the J call TRBJ2-1; TRBD2 matches 13 bases. V lost 2 bases to trimming and J lost 8 bases; unmatched junction nucleotides: 9. There are 17 residues in the CDR3. In nucleotides, the CDR3 is TGTGCCAGCAGTTTAAGGGTTGGACTAGCGGGAGCTGATGAGCAGTTCTTC. Translation: CASSLRVGLAGADEQFF.

CDR3 loop: CASSLGGRAEDEQFF. DNA of the CDR3: TGTGCCAGCAGTTTGGGCGGGAGGGCCGAGGATGAGCAGTTCTTC. The chain has TRBV12-3 or TRBV12-4 and TRBJ2-1; 9 bases align to TRBD2. CDR3 length: 15 residues. J lost 8 bases, V lost 3 bases, and 8 bases had no gene match.

With respect to this clonotype: The junction shows a germline mismatch at one end, possibly a read error. The chain carries TRBV10-2 and TRBJ2-1; TRBD2 aligns across 12 bases. Germline assignment: CDR1 WSHSY and CDR2 SAAADI. The CDR3 runs to 17 residues. DNA for the CDR3: TGCGCCAGCAGTGAGTCGAGACTAGCGGGGGCCTACACTGAGCAGTTCTTC. Its protein is CASSESRLAGAYTEQFF.

V gene TRBV4-1 combines with J gene TRBJ1-2; D may be TRBD1 (6 bases). V dropped 0 bases and J dropped 8 bases, with 22 bases sitting between them. Germline V gene lookup returns CDR1 MGHRA and CDR2 YSYEKL. The CDR3 is 17 residues long. The CDR3 DNA sequence: TGCGCCAGCAGCCAAGAGGGGGGGCAGGTGTTGATACGGGGCTACACCTTC. As protein: CASSQEGGQVLIRGYTF.

This clonotype was seen only a few times. V usage is TRBV24-1 and J usage is TRBJ2-1; TRBD2 might be the D (5 bases). Germline values: CDR1 KGHDR, CDR2 SFDVKD. Trimming cost V 1 base and J 0 bases, with 21 bases left between them. The CDR3 consists of 20 residues. CDR3 sequence (DNA): TGTGCCACCAGTGATTTCCCCCGGAAAAGCGGAGGCTACTCCTACAATGAGCAGTTCTTC. Protein sequence: CATSDFPRKSGGYSYNEQFF.

A remark on this clonotype: This may be a read error, as it is one base from a much larger clone. The chain uses TRBV15 and TRBJ2-1; D possibly corresponds to TRBD1 (6 bases). V lost 0 bases and J 8 bases, leaving 14 bases between the germline ends. Germline V gene sequence: CDR1 LNHNV, CDR2 YYDKDF (reference sequence). The CDR3 runs 15 residues. CDR3 residues: CATSRDPGARDEQFF. In DNA, the CDR3 is TGTGCCACCAGCAGAGACCCAGGGGCAAGAGATGAGCAGTTCTTC.

The V and J genes are TRBV3-1 and TRBJ1-1, with D possibly matching TRBD1 (6 bases). V was cut by 3 bases and J by 2 bases, with 10 bases left in between. This CDR3 has 14 residues. The germline V gene has CDR1 LGHDT and CDR2 YNNKEL (reference sequence). The CDR3 loop reads CASSHTTGNTEAFF. The CDR3 nucleotides are TGTGCCAGCAGCCACACGACAGGAAACACTGAAGCTTTCTTT.

For the CDR3, the DNA is TGCAGTGCTGGGGGGACTAGCGGCCTCTCCTACGAGCAGTACTTC. Protein sequence: CSAGGTSGLSYEQYF. The chain joins TRBV20-1 to TRBJ2-7, with 11 nucleotides matching TRBD2. Trimming at V came to 5 bases and at J to 0 bases, leaving 6 bases not matched to a gene. There are 15 residues in the CDR3. Germline V gene data show CDR1 as DFQATT and CDR2 as SNEGSKA (reference sequence).

V is TRBV27 and J is TRBJ1-6, with 7 bases fitting TRBD1. Unmatched junction bases numbered 11, after V lost 5 bases and J lost 10 bases. In germline, CDR1 is MNHEY, CDR2 SMNVEV (reference sequence). This CDR3 spans 15 amino acids. CDR3 nucleotide sequence: TGTGCCAGCAGTCAGACTGACAGGGAACGATCACCCCTCCACTTT. Protein: CASSQTDRERSPLHF.

V is TRBV20-1 and J is TRBJ2-5, with no clear D. The germline gives CDR1 DFQATT, CDR2 SNEGSKA (reference sequence). This CDR3 contains 12 residues. Between the trimmed V and J ends, which lost 4 bases and 4 bases, there was a span of 10 bases. This CDR3 is CSATEWRETQYF. DNA of the CDR3: TGCAGTGCTACCGAGTGGCGAGAGACCCAGTACTTC.

The V gene is TRBV7-2, the J gene TRBJ1-6, with unresolved D. This CDR3 spans 15 amino acids. V lost 5 bases and J 8 bases, leaving 16 bases between the germline ends. Per the germline V gene, CDR1 is SGHTA and CDR2 is FQGNSA. CDR3 residues: CASSRPTVGDSPLHF. The DNA for the CDR3 is TGTGCCAGCAGCCGCCCGACGGTGGGAGATTCACCCCTCCACTTT.

This clonotype has more than one count but fewer than ten. The chain recombines TRBV6-1 with TRBJ2-3; 7 bases map to TRBD1. V dropped 9 bases and J dropped 11; count of bases not matched to a gene: 11. This CDR3 contains 12 residues. CDR1 and CDR2 (germline): MNHNS, SASEGT. CDR3 region: CARGDRVWGQYF. CDR3 coding DNA: TGTGCCAGGGGAGACAGGGTTTGGGGGCAGTATTTT.

This clonotype appeared a few times. The chain combines TRBV5-4 with TRBJ2-1, with D perhaps being TRBD1 or TRBD2 (6 bases each). This CDR3 comprises 15 residues. The V end lost 4 bases, the J end lost 6 bases, and 17 bases lay between the germline ends. CDR1 SGHNT and CDR2 YYREEE come from the germline V gene (reference sequence). CDR3 protein: CASSGDFRDINEQFF. The CDR3 nucleotides are TGTGCCAGCAGCGGGGACTTTAGGGACATCAATGAGCAGTTCTTC.

This clonotype was recorded many times. The rearrangement uses TRBV4-1 and TRBJ2-1, with 14 positions matching TRBD2. The V gene's germline CDR1 is MGHRA and CDR2 YSYEKL. This CDR3 region has 16 residues. The trim removed 0 bases at V and 5 bases at J, leaving 0 bases unmatched. The CDR3 reads CASSQEGLAGDNEQFF. CDR3 coding DNA: TGCGCCAGCAGCCAAGAGGGACTAGCGGGGGACAATGAGCAGTTCTTC.

This clonotype was counted between two and nine times. The chain has TRBV20-1 and TRBJ2-5; possibly TRBD1 or TRBD2 for D (5 bases each). The germline V gene encodes CDR1 DFQATT and CDR2 SNEGSKA (reference sequence). With 6 bases removed from V and 4 bases from J, the gap between germline ends came to 21 bases. This CDR3 has 15 residues. DNA for the CDR3: TGCAGTGCCAAGGGTGGGGCGAGGGTTGGAGAGACCCAGTACTTC. Protein product: CSAKGGARVGETQYF.

This rearrangement joins TRBV5-4 to TRBJ2-3; TRBD2 matches at 11 bases. This CDR3 has 17 residues. V lost 4 bases and J lost 0; bases outside the gene matches: 7. The germline gives CDR1 SGHNT, CDR2 YYREEE (reference sequence). The CDR3 protein is CASSPGLAGPSTDTQYF. In DNA, the CDR3 is TGTGCCAGCAGCCCTGGACTAGCGGGTCCTAGCACAGATACGCAGTATTTT.

This chain links TRBV7-9 with TRBJ2-1, with a tentative D call TRBD2 (5 bases). The germline V gene encodes CDR1 SEHNR and CDR2 FQNEAQ (reference sequence). The CDR3 consists of 15 residues. V was shortened by 5 bases and J by 6 bases, with 17 bases between the two germline ends. The CDR3 is CASSRPGYEGNEQFF. The CDR3 nucleotides are TGTGCCAGCAGCAGACCGGGGTACGAGGGCAATGAGCAGTTCTTC.

This chain joins TRBV2 and TRBJ2-7; 10 bases match TRBD1. This CDR3 contains 15 residues. V was clipped by 1 base and J by 7 bases; unmatched bases: 7. Germline values: CDR1 SNHLY, CDR2 FYNNEI. The DNA of the CDR3 is TGTGCCAGCAGTGAAGGACGGGACAGGGGTCGGGAGCAGTACTTC. Protein sequence: CASSEGRDRGREQYF. Supplemented by reference TRBV2 and TRBJ2-7, the full variable domain reads EPEVTQTPSHQVTQMGQEVILRCVPISNHLYFYWYRQILGQKVEFLVSFYNNEISEKSEIFDDQFSVERPDGSNFTLKIRSTKLEDSAMYFCASSEGRDRGREQYFGPGTRLTVT.

The chain links TRBV2 to TRBJ1-5; D is possibly TRBD1 (5 bases). Looked up from germline, CDR1 is SNHLY and CDR2 is FYNNEI. V was trimmed by 7 bases and J by 0 bases, leaving 19 bases between them. This CDR3 region has 17 residues. The CDR3 region is CASTLEGRATSNQPQHF. DNA of the CDR3: TGTGCCAGCACCCTTGAGGGGAGGGCTACTAGCAATCAGCCCCAGCATTTT.

This chain connects TRBV20-1 to TRBJ2-7; weak D call: TRBD1 (6 bases). CDR1 DFQATT and CDR2 SNEGSKA come from the germline V gene (reference sequence). This CDR3 comprises 19 residues. V dropped 6 bases and J dropped 4 bases, with 34 bases sitting between them. CDR3 sequence: CSARRLGARDGRTSYEQYF. For the CDR3, the DNA is TGCAGTGCACGCCGACTGGGGGCAAGGGACGGGCGGACTTCATACGAGCAGTACTTC.

The chain uses TRBV27 and TRBJ2-7, with TRBD2 as a possible D gene (6 bases). The CDR3 has 13 amino acids. Germline lookup yields CDR1 MNHEY and CDR2 SMNVEV (reference sequence). With 6 bases removed from V and 3 bases from J, the gap between germline ends came to 12 bases. The CDR3 bases are TGTGCCAGCAGGCCGGGAGAGCGCTACGAGCAGTACTTC. It encodes CASRPGERYEQYF.

This clonotype was recorded a few times. This chain joins TRBV6-8 and TRBJ2-5; D ambiguous. The germline V gene encodes CDR1 MNHGY and CDR2 SAAAGT. There are 15 residues in the CDR3. V was trimmed by 2 bases and J by 5 bases, leaving 15 bases between them. CDR3 protein: CASSYPQGPLETQYF. In DNA form, the CDR3 reads TGTGCCAGCAGTTACCCCCAAGGGCCGTTGGAGACCCAGTACTTC.

This clonotype was observed many times. The V gene is TRBV18, the J gene TRBJ2-7; D unclear. The CDR3 runs to 10 residues. Per germline, CDR1 KGHSH and CDR2 LQKENI. V was cut by 2 bases and J by 6 bases, with 2 bases left in between. The CDR3 sequence is CASSPGEQYF. CDR3 coding DNA: TGTGCCAGCTCACCAGGCGAGCAGTACTTC.

The table lists this clonotype with a few counts. The rearrangement links TRBV20-1 to TRBJ2-5, with TRBD1 matching over 9 bases. The J segment lost 5 bases and the V segment lost 6 bases, leaving 13 bases of the junction unmatched. CDR3 length: 15 residues. CDR1 is DFQATT, CDR2 SNEGSKA, per germline (reference sequence). The CDR3 DNA follows: TGCAGTGCCAGTCCCGGGACAGGGTTGGGGGAGACCCAGTACTTC. It translates to CSASPGTGLGETQYF.

The V call is TRBV7-7, the J call TRBJ2-7; a possible D gene is TRBD2 (5 bases). V was pared by 5 bases and J by 5 bases, with 22 bases between. This CDR3 contains 16 residues. From germline, CDR1 is SSHAT and CDR2 FNYEAQ (reference sequence). CDR3 DNA: TGTGCCAGCAGCCCCCTAAAGGAGCGGACGACCAACGAGCAGTACTTC. As protein: CASSPLKERTTNEQYF.